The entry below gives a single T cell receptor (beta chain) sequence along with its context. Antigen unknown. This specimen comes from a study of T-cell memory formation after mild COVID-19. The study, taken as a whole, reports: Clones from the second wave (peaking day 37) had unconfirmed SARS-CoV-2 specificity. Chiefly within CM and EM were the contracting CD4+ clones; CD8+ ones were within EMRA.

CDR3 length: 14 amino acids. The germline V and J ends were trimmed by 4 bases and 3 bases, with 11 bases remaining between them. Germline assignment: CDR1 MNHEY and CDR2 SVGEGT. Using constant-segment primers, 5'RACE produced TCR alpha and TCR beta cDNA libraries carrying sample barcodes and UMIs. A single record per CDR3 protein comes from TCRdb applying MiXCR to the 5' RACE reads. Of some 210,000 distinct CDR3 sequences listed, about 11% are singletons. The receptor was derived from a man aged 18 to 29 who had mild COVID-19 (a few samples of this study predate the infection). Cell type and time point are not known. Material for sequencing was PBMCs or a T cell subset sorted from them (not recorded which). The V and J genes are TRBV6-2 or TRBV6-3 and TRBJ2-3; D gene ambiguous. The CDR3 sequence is CASSSPSRTDTQYF. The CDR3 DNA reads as TGTGCCAGCAGTTCTCCCTCGCGGACAGATACGCAGTATTTT.